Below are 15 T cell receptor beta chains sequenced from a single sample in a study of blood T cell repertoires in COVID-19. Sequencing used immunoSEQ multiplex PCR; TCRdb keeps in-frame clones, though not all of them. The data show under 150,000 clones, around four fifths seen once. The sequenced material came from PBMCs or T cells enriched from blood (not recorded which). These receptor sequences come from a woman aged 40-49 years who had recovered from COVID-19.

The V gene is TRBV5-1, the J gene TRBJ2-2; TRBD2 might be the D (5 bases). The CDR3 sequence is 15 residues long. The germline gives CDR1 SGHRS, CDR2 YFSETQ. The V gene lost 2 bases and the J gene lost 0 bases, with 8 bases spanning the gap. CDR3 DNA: TGCGCCAGCAGCTTAGCGGCTCCGAACACCGGGGAGCTGTTTTTT. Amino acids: CASSLAAPNTGELFF.

CDR3: CASSRRLADGEQFF. CDR3 DNA: TGTGCCAGCAGCCGGAGACTAGCCGACGGTGAGCAGTTCTTC. The rearrangement joins TRBV14 to TRBJ2-1; TRBD2 matches at 7 bases. V lost 4 bases and J lost 9; bases outside the gene matches: 9. Germline values: CDR1 SGHDN, CDR2 FVKESK. The CDR3 has 14 amino acids.

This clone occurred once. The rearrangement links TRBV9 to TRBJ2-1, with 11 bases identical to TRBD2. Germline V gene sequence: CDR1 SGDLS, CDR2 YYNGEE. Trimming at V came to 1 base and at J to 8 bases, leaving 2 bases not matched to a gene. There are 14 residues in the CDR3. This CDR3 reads CASSVTSGGYEQFF. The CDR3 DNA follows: TGTGCCAGCAGCGTAACTAGCGGGGGCTATGAGCAGTTCTTC.

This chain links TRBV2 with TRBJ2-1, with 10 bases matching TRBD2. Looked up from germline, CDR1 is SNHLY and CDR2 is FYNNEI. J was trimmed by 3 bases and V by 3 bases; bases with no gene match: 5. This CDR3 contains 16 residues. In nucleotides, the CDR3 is TGTGCCAGCAGTGATACTAGCGGGGTGGGCTACAATGAGCAGTTCTTC. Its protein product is CASSDTSGVGYNEQFF.

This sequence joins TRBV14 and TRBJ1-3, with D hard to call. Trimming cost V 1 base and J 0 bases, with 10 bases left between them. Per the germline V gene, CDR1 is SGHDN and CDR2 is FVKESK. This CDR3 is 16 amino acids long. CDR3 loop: CASSQGYSLSGNTIYF. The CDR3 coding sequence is TGTGCCAGCAGCCAAGGTTACTCCCTCTCTGGAAACACCATATATTTT.

CDR3 coding DNA: TGTGCCTGGAGTATTGGAGGGGATGGCTACACCTTC. Protein sequence: CAWSIGGDGYTF. J is TRBJ1-2 and V is TRBV30; tentatively, D is TRBD1 (5 bases). The CDR3 length is 12 residues. V was pared by 2 bases and J by 6 bases, with 10 bases between. Germline CDR1 is GTSNPN and CDR2 is SVGIG (reference sequence).

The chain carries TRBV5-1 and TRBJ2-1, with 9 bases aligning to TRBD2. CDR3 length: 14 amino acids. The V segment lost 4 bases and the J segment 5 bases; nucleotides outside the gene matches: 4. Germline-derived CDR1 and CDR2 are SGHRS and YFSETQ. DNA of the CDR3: TGCGCCAGCAGCCAGACTAGCGGAAACAATGAGCAGTTCTTC. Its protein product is CASSQTSGNNEQFF.

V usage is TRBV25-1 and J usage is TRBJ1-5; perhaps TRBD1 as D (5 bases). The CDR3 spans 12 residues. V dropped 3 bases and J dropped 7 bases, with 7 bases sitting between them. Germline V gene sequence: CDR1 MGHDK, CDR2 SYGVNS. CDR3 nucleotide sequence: TGTGCCAGCAGTGAGGGGCCCCAGCCCCAGCATTTT. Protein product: CASSEGPQPQHF.

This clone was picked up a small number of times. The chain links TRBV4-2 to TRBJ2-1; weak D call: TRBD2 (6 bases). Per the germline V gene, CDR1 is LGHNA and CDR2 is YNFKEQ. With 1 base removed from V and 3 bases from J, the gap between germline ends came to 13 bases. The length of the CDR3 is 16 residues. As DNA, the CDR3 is TGTGCCAGCAGCCAAGTGCTGGGGACTCTCTACAATGAGCAGTTCTTC. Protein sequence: CASSQVLGTLYNEQFF.

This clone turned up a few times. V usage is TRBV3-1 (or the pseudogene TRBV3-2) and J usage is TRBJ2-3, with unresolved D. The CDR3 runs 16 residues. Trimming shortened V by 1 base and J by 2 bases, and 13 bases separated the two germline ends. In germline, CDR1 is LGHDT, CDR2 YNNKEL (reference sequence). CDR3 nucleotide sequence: TGTGCCAGCAGCCAAGCTTCCGGTCTGCCCACAGATACGCAGTATTTT. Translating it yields CASSQASGLPTDTQYF.

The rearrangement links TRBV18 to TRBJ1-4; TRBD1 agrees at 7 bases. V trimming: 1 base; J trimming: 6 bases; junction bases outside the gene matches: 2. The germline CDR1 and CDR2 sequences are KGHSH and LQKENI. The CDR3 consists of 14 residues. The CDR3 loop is CASSPRQGYEKLFF. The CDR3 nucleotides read TGTGCCAGCTCACCACGACAGGGCTATGAAAAACTGTTTTTT.

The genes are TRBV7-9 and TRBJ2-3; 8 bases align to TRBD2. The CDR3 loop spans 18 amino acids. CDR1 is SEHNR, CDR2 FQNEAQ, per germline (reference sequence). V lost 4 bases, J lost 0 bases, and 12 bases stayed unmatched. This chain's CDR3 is CASSYSPLAGGSTDTQYF. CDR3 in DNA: TGTGCCAGCAGCTACTCCCCGTTGGCGGGAGGCAGCACAGATACGCAGTATTTT.

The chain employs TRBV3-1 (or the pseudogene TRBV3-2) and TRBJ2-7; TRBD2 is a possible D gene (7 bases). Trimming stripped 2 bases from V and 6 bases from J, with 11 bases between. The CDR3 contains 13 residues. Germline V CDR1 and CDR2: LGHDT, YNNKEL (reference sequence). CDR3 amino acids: CASSQIGGAEQYF. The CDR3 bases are TGTGCCAGCAGCCAAATAGGGGGGGCCGAGCAGTACTTC.

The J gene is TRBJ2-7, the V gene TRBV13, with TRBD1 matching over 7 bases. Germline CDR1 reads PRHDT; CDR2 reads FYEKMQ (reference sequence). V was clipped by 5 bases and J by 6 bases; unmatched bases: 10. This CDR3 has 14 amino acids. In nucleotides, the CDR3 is TGTGCCAGCAGCCGAACTTGGGACAGCTCCGAGCAGTACTTC. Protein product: CASSRTWDSSEQYF.

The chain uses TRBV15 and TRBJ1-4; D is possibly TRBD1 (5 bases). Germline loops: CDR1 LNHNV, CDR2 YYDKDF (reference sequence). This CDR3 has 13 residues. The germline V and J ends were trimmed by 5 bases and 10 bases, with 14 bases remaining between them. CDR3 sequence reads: CATSPDAGGKLFF. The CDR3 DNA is TGTGCCACCAGCCCCGATGCGGGGGGAAAACTGTTTTTT. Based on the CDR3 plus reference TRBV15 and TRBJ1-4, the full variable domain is DAMVIQNPRYQVTQFGKPVTLSCSQTLNHNVMYWYQQKSSQAPKLLFHYYDKDFNNEADTPDNFQSRRPNTSFCFLDIRSPGLGDTAMYLCATSPDAGGKLFFGSGTQLSVL.